This T cell receptor (beta chain) was recorded in a study of T cell responses to AZD1222 COVID-19 vaccine (dated by TCRdb to about 2021). With regard to the full study: AZD1222 recipients with second doses at about 4 weeks or about 12 weeks were pooled, because spike-specific TCR depth and breadth did not differ between schedules. Trial participants were enrolled by age into subgroups of 18-55, 56-69 and 70-plus years, and roughly 150, 30 and 60 TCR-sequenced participants, respectively, were included in these subgroups. TCR sequencing was performed for roughly 250 trial participants, of whom approximately 200 were given two doses of AZD1222 and some 26 were given two doses of MenACWY control vaccine.

The sample's time point label, in plain terms: baseline before first vaccination. Samples from vaccinated people were obtained from the UK trials COV001 and COV002, which included a single-blind randomized controlled phase 2/3 trial of AZD1222 (ChAdOx1 nCoV-19) in healthy adults. For TCRbeta chain sequencing, PBMC samples from trial participants were taken at day 0 and at day 28 after the second dose. The CDR3 regions of human TCRbeta chains were analyzed by immunosequencing. The published analysis was carried out like this. TCRs in the repertoires were compared against a reference library of SARS-CoV-2-specific TCRs that had been generated with the MIRA antigen-specificity platform. Breadth was defined as the fraction of unique TCRs that were SARS-CoV-2-associated. Depth was defined as the fraction of total T cells that were SARS-CoV-2-associated. Using the MIRA data, each spike-specific TCR was mapped to the spike region that the TCR reacts to and placed in a CD4 or CD8 class. Log10-transformed breadth and depth values were compared by one-way ANOVA with Sidak's multiple comparisons tests. TCRdb mirrors the immuneACCESS table, restricted to in-frame sequences. Some clones are absent from its copies; in checked studies, under half trace to an unresolved V gene, and the reason for the others is unknown. That table gives V, J and clone size, and the DNA gave D and trimming. This sample gives tens of thousands of clones in total; 90% to 95% of them show up just once. Approximately 5.6% of the sample is taken by the ten largest.

The study at large found these results: Epitopes outside the regions mutated in the B.1.351 and B.1.1.7 variants were reportedly recognized by nearly half of the unique spike-specific TCRs. Because no day 14 peak-response samples were available, repertoires were characterized only after the peak T cell response. Conclusions about previously exposed vaccinees are limited because only 5 or 6 AZD1222 recipients were SARS-CoV-2 seropositive at baseline. Participants were mostly white British, with more females than males. The authors suggested clonal diversity may have been underestimated. The 56-69-year group was small, and its depth increase did not reach significance, likely because of low power. The whole spike protein was spanned by vaccine-associated CD4 TCRs, and dominant responses were seen in regions 160-218 and 743-854. After two AZD1222 doses, both the breadth and the depth of spike-specific TCRs were significantly higher than at day 0 and than in MenACWY recipients.

Concerning this clone itself: Its antigen specificity is not known. No much larger clonotype is one base removed from it; base qualities were not supplied.

A distance of 12 bases separates the germline ends of V and J, which lose 7 bases and 3 bases respectively. CDR1 is given as SNHLY and CDR2 as FYNNEI, both from the germline V gene. The CDR3 contains 13 residues, cysteine and phenylalanine counted. The DNA shown is the 39-base CDR3, in frame from base 1. Sequencing was performed on peripheral blood, taken on day 0 of AZD1222 vaccination. The V and J segments used are TRBV2 and TRBJ1-1, with the D gene too uncertain to name. The clonotype was recovered from an adult in good health. The CDR3 protein sequence reads: CASKADSYTEAFF. Read as DNA, the sequence is TGTGCCAGCAAGGCGGACTCGTACACTGAAGCTTTCTTT.